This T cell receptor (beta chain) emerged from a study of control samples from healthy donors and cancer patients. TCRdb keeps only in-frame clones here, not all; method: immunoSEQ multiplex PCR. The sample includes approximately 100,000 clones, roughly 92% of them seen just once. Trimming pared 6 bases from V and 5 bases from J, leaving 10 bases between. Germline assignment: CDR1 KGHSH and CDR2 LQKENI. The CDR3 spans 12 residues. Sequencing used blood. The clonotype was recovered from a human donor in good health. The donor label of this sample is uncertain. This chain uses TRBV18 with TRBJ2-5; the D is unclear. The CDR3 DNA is TGTGCCAGCTCGCCGACTCCGGAGACCCAGTACTTC. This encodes CASSPTPETQYF.